The rows below give T cell receptor beta chains drawn from one sample of a study of blood T cell repertoires in COVID-19. Assay used: immunoSEQ multiplex PCR; TCRdb lists only in-frame clones, some missing. The table has about 150,000 clones, roughly 79% seen once. Sequences were obtained from peripheral blood. These receptors came from a man aged 50-60 years with active or convalescent COVID-19. Each CDR3 is given with its conserved first and last residue. A D gene is named only where the DNA matches it firmly. The size field is filled for only some rows; it gives once, few, many or a size class.

V gene: TRBV11-3; D gene: TRBD2; J gene: TRBJ2-1; clone size: NA; CDR3 protein: CASSSGLAGGGEQFF; CDR3 DNA: TGTGCCAGCAGCTCAGGACTAGCGGGAGGCGGTGAGCAGTTCTTC
V gene: TRBV5-5; D gene: NA; J gene: TRBJ2-3; clone size: NA; CDR3 protein: CASSFSTYTDTQYF; CDR3 DNA: TGTGCCAGCAGCTTTTCTACCTACACAGATACGCAGTATTTT
V gene: TRBV9; D gene: NA; J gene: TRBJ1-1; clone size: NA; CDR3 protein: CASSPWTQNTEAFF; CDR3 DNA: TGTGCCAGCAGCCCATGGACACAGAACACTGAAGCTTTCTTT
V gene: TRBV28; D gene: NA; J gene: TRBJ2-7; clone size: NA; CDR3 protein: CASSLQGPYEQYF; CDR3 DNA: TGTGCCAGCAGTTTGCAGGGCCCCTACGAGCAGTACTTC
V gene: TRBV6-5; D gene: NA; J gene: TRBJ1-2; clone size: NA; CDR3 protein: CASSRTEGYGYTF; CDR3 DNA: TGTGCCAGCAGTAGGACAGAGGGCTATGGCTACACCTTC
V gene: TRBV9; D gene: TRBD1; J gene: TRBJ1-2; clone size: once; CDR3 protein: CASSSPRTGYYGYTF; CDR3 DNA: TGTGCCAGCAGCTCCCCACGGACAGGATACTATGGCTACACCTTC
V gene: TRBV12-1; D gene: NA; J gene: TRBJ2-6; clone size: NA; CDR3 protein: CASSPAGDPNVRANVLTF; CDR3 DNA: TGTGCCAGCAGCCCAGCGGGGGACCCGAACGTTCGGGCCAACGTCCTGACTTTC
V gene: TRBV3-1/TRBV3-2; D gene: NA; J gene: TRBJ1-3; clone size: NA; CDR3 protein: CASLPQGGDGNTIYF; CDR3 DNA: TGTGCCAGCCTTCCCCAGGGTGGAGATGGAAACACCATATATTTT
V gene: TRBV9; D gene: TRBD2; J gene: TRBJ2-5; clone size: NA; CDR3 protein: CASSYTGLAEETQYF; CDR3 DNA: TGTGCCAGCAGTTACACGGGACTAGCGGAAGAGACCCAGTACTTC
V gene: TRBV4-1; D gene: NA; J gene: TRBJ2-2; clone size: NA; CDR3 protein: CASSHSEGGGELFF; CDR3 DNA: TGCGCCAGCAGCCATTCTGAAGGGGGCGGGGAGCTGTTTTTT
V gene: TRBV12-3/TRBV12-4; D gene: TRBD1; J gene: TRBJ1-2; clone size: NA; CDR3 protein: CASSPGGPGYTF; CDR3 DNA: TGTGCCAGCAGCCCAGGGGGACCAGGCTACACCTTC
V gene: TRBV2; D gene: NA; J gene: TRBJ1-2; clone size: NA; CDR3 protein: CASSQGVYYGYTF; CDR3 DNA: TGTGCCAGCAGCCAAGGGGTTTACTATGGCTACACCTTC
V gene: TRBV7-9; D gene: NA; J gene: TRBJ1-5; clone size: NA; CDR3 protein: CASSLGPPGPHQPQHF; CDR3 DNA: TGTGCCAGCAGCTTAGGACCTCCTGGGCCTCATCAGCCCCAGCATTTT
V gene: TRBV28; D gene: NA; J gene: TRBJ1-2; clone size: few; CDR3 protein: CASSLPSANYGYTF; CDR3 DNA: TGTGCCAGCAGTTTACCGAGTGCTAACTATGGCTACACCTTC
V gene: TRBV4-1; D gene: NA; J gene: TRBJ1-5; clone size: few; CDR3 protein: CASSSAGGNQPQHF; CDR3 DNA: TGCGCCAGCAGCTCAGCCGGAGGCAATCAGCCCCAGCATTTT
V gene: TRBV11-3; D gene: TRBD1; J gene: TRBJ2-3; clone size: NA; CDR3 protein: CASSLRTGTGSDTQYF; CDR3 DNA: TGTGCCAGCAGCTTACGGACCGGGACAGGGTCAGATACGCAGTATTTT
V gene: TRBV15; D gene: NA; J gene: TRBJ1-5; clone size: NA; CDR3 protein: CATSQGYRASNQPQHF; CDR3 DNA: TGTGCCACCAGCCAAGGCTACAGGGCTAGCAATCAGCCCCAGCATTTT
V gene: TRBV3-1/TRBV3-2; D gene: TRBD2; J gene: TRBJ2-7; clone size: NA; CDR3 protein: CASSTGLAGMYEQYF; CDR3 DNA: TGTGCCAGCAGCACAGGACTAGCGGGAATGTACGAGCAGTACTTC
V gene: TRBV9; D gene: NA; J gene: TRBJ2-1; clone size: NA; CDR3 protein: CASSVGMIGAYNEQFF; CDR3 DNA: TGTGCCAGCAGCGTAGGCATGATAGGGGCATACAATGAGCAGTTCTTC
V gene: TRBV4-2; D gene: NA; J gene: TRBJ1-4; clone size: NA; CDR3 protein: CASSQGQIKLFF; CDR3 DNA: TGTGCCAGCAGCCAAGGACAGATAAAACTGTTTTTT
V gene: TRBV5-1; D gene: TRBD1; J gene: TRBJ1-6; clone size: NA; CDR3 protein: CASSLELQGNDYNSPLHF; CDR3 DNA: TGCGCCAGCAGCTTGGAATTACAGGGGAACGACTATAATTCACCCCTCCACTTT
V gene: TRBV7-9; D gene: TRBD2; J gene: TRBJ2-1; clone size: NA; CDR3 protein: CASSSTGGPPYNEQFF; CDR3 DNA: TGTGCCAGCAGCTCGACGGGAGGACCACCCTACAATGAGCAGTTCTTC
V gene: TRBV21-1; D gene: NA; J gene: TRBJ1-5; clone size: few; CDR3 protein: CASSKEDRLLNQPQHF; CDR3 DNA: TGTGCCAGCAGCAAAGAGGACAGGCTACTCAATCAGCCCCAGCATTTT
V gene: TRBV7-9; D gene: NA; J gene: TRBJ2-1; clone size: NA; CDR3 protein: CASSLSMSSYNEQFF; CDR3 DNA: TGTGCCAGCAGCTTAAGCATGAGCTCCTACAATGAGCAGTTCTTC
V gene: TRBV24-1; D gene: NA; J gene: TRBJ1-6; clone size: NA; CDR3 protein: CATSDLSSTYNSPLHF; CDR3 DNA: TGTGCCACCAGTGATTTGAGTAGTACCTATAATTCACCCCTCCACTTT
V gene: TRBV7-3; D gene: TRBD1; J gene: TRBJ1-6; clone size: NA; CDR3 protein: CASSLFGIGGTASSYNSPLHF; CDR3 DNA: TGTGCCAGCAGCTTATTTGGGATTGGTGGGACAGCGAGCTCCTATAATTCACCCCTCCACTTT
V gene: TRBV28; D gene: NA; J gene: TRBJ1-2; clone size: NA; CDR3 protein: CASSFLAGQGDGYTF; CDR3 DNA: TGTGCCAGCAGTTTCTTGGCTGGCCAAGGAGATGGCTACACCTTC
V gene: TRBV6-5; D gene: NA; J gene: TRBJ1-2; clone size: once; CDR3 protein: CASSQRKGREGYTF; CDR3 DNA: TGTGCCAGCAGCCAGCGAAAGGGGCGCGAAGGCTACACCTTC
V gene: TRBV19; D gene: TRBD2; J gene: TRBJ2-2; clone size: NA; CDR3 protein: CATSGRDRLGELFF; CDR3 DNA: TGTGCCACTAGCGGGAGAGATCGGCTCGGGGAGCTGTTTTTT
V gene: TRBV5-6; D gene: TRBD2; J gene: TRBJ2-7; clone size: NA; CDR3 protein: CASSLASGYEQYF; CDR3 DNA: TGTGCCAGCAGCCTAGCTAGCGGCTACGAGCAGTACTTC
V gene: TRBV18; D gene: NA; J gene: TRBJ1-3; clone size: NA; CDR3 protein: CASSPPVGQTSSGNTIYF; CDR3 DNA: TGTGCCAGCTCACCACCGGTTGGGCAGACGAGCTCTGGAAACACCATATATTTT
V gene: TRBV27; D gene: NA; J gene: TRBJ2-7; clone size: NA; CDR3 protein: CASSHDRYEQYF; CDR3 DNA: TGTGCCAGCAGTCACGACAGATACGAGCAGTACTTC
V gene: TRBV11-2; D gene: NA; J gene: TRBJ2-3; clone size: NA; CDR3 protein: CASSLDLDTQYF; CDR3 DNA: TGTGCCAGCAGCTTAGATCTAGATACGCAGTATTTT
V gene: TRBV7-3; D gene: TRBD2; J gene: TRBJ2-1; clone size: NA; CDR3 protein: CASSPGLAGAHEQFF; CDR3 DNA: TGTGCCAGCAGCCCCGGGCTAGCGGGAGCCCATGAGCAGTTCTTC
V gene: TRBV19; D gene: NA; J gene: TRBJ2-5; clone size: NA; CDR3 protein: CASSIVAGETQYF; CDR3 DNA: TGTGCCAGTAGTATTGTTGCCGGAGAGACCCAGTACTTC
V gene: TRBV27; D gene: TRBD2; J gene: TRBJ2-1; clone size: NA; CDR3 protein: CASSLSGTSGPNEQFF; CDR3 DNA: TGTGCCAGCAGTTTATCAGGGACTAGCGGCCCCAATGAGCAGTTCTTC
V gene: TRBV6-2/TRBV6-3; D gene: TRBD1; J gene: TRBJ1-5; clone size: NA; CDR3 protein: CASSYGDSNQPQHF; CDR3 DNA: TGTGCCAGCAGTTATGGGGACAGTAATCAGCCCCAGCATTTT
V gene: TRBV29-1; D gene: TRBD1; J gene: TRBJ1-1; clone size: NA; CDR3 protein: CSGGDGAQGMNTEAFF; CDR3 DNA: TGCAGCGGGGGTGATGGTGCACAGGGGATGAACACTGAAGCTTTCTTT
V gene: TRBV4-1; D gene: NA; J gene: TRBJ2-7; clone size: NA; CDR3 protein: CASSQVGLNYEQYF; CDR3 DNA: TGCGCCAGCAGCCAAGTGGGGCTAAACTACGAGCAGTACTTC
V gene: TRBV7-7; D gene: NA; J gene: TRBJ2-7; clone size: many; CDR3 protein: CASSSGRGYEQYF; CDR3 DNA: TGTGCCAGCAGCTCGGGACGGGGGTACGAGCAGTACTTC
V gene: TRBV6-5; D gene: NA; J gene: TRBJ1-1; clone size: NA; CDR3 protein: CASSSPGGNTEAFF; CDR3 DNA: TGTGCCAGCAGCTCGCCCGGGGGTAACACTGAAGCTTTCTTT
V gene: TRBV20-1; D gene: NA; J gene: TRBJ2-3; clone size: NA; CDR3 protein: CSASGQATDTQYF; CDR3 DNA: TGCAGTGCTAGTGGGCAGGCCACAGATACGCAGTATTTT
V gene: TRBV28; D gene: NA; J gene: TRBJ1-2; clone size: NA; CDR3 protein: CASSARQIAPLYGYTF; CDR3 DNA: TGTGCCAGCAGTGCAAGACAGATCGCACCTTTATATGGCTACACCTTC
V gene: TRBV19; D gene: NA; J gene: TRBJ1-2; clone size: NA; CDR3 protein: CASSIGGADYGYTF; CDR3 DNA: TGTGCCAGTAGTATAGGCGGGGCGGACTATGGCTACACCTTC
V gene: TRBV19; D gene: NA; J gene: TRBJ2-3; clone size: NA; CDR3 protein: CASREDGRGTDTQYF; CDR3 DNA: TGTGCCAGTAGGGAGGACGGGCGGGGCACAGATACGCAGTATTTT
V gene: TRBV28; D gene: NA; J gene: TRBJ1-2; clone size: NA; CDR3 protein: CASRGGGIYGYTF; CDR3 DNA: TGTGCCAGCAGGGGAGGGGGGATCTATGGCTACACCTTC
V gene: TRBV10-3; D gene: TRBD1; J gene: TRBJ1-1; clone size: NA; CDR3 protein: CAIRDMTGGDTEAFF; CDR3 DNA: TGTGCCATCAGAGATATGACAGGGGGGGACACTGAAGCTTTCTTT
V gene: TRBV14; D gene: NA; J gene: TRBJ2-7; clone size: NA; CDR3 protein: CASSQGAGVAEQYF; CDR3 DNA: TGTGCCAGCAGCCAAGGAGCAGGGGTCGCCGAGCAGTACTTC
V gene: TRBV24-1; D gene: TRBD2; J gene: TRBJ2-7; clone size: NA; CDR3 protein: CATSRSGSSYEQYF; CDR3 DNA: TGTGCCACCAGTCGGAGCGGGAGCTCCTACGAGCAGTACTTC
V gene: TRBV19; D gene: NA; J gene: TRBJ2-2; clone size: NA; CDR3 protein: CASSLTVAGELFF; CDR3 DNA: TGTGCCAGTAGCCTAACAGTGGCCGGGGAGCTGTTTTTT
V gene: TRBV7-8; D gene: TRBD2; J gene: TRBJ2-7; clone size: NA; CDR3 protein: CASSLVGLAGAEQYF; CDR3 DNA: TGTGCCAGCAGCTTAGTAGGGCTAGCGGGAGCCGAGCAGTACTTC
V gene: TRBV7-2; D gene: NA; J gene: TRBJ2-7; clone size: NA; CDR3 protein: CASSLELVAYEQYF; CDR3 DNA: TGTGCCAGCAGCTTAGAACTGGTGGCCTACGAGCAGTACTTC
V gene: TRBV2; D gene: TRBD1; J gene: TRBJ1-2; clone size: NA; CDR3 protein: CASSAIRDSNNYGYTF; CDR3 DNA: TGTGCCAGCAGTGCTATCCGGGACAGCAATAACTATGGCTACACCTTC